This T cell receptor beta chain was recovered during a study of CD8 T cells in ankylosing spondylitis. Germline V CDR1 and CDR2: SGHRS, YFSETQ. Trimming removed 0 bases at V and 1 base at J, with 5 bases between. This CDR3 is 15 amino acids long. TCRdb recomputed calls from the 5' RACE reads with MiXCR, one row per CDR3 protein. The data contain a few hundred thousand distinct CDR3 sequences, about 10% of them singletons. The chain has TRBV5-1 and TRBJ2-6; no firm D call. The specimen sequenced was blood, either unsorted or a sorted T cell fraction (not recorded which). The receptor was isolated from a male donor with ankylosing spondylitis or in good health (not recorded which). The CDR3 reads CASSLEPSGANVLTF. The CDR3 coding sequence is TGCGCCAGCAGCTTGGAGCCTTCTGGGGCCAACGTCCTGACTTTC.